This T cell receptor beta chain was recorded in a study of control samples from healthy donors and cancer patients (dated by TCRdb to about 2020). Comments on this clone: The clone's antigen remains unknown. No per-base quality is available; no much larger clone lies one base away.

Preparation of the library involved the immunoSEQ multiplex PCR assay. In TCRdb, the immuneACCESS table is reduced to in-frame sequences with V and J assigned. These tables do not hold every clone; where another copy was compared, an unresolved V gene accounts for under half, and the others remain unexplained. The sample table shows 75,000 to 100,000 clones, and almost 90% are seen once. The biggest ten clones account for less than 15% of the sample. For CDR1 and CDR2, the germline V gene lists MGHRA and YSYEKL. The CDR3 holds 16 amino acids from the cysteine to the phenylalanine. Just the 48-base CDR3 DNA is kept, in frame starting at base 1. V is trimmed back by 1 base and J by 9 bases, and the junction contains 8 bases that no gene match accounts for.

The receptor was derived from a man younger than 40 in good health. Sequenced material: blood. The rearranged segments are TRBV4-1 and TRBJ2-1, and 11 junctional nucleotides match TRBD2. In nucleotide form, the sequence is TGCGCCAGCAGCCAAGCCGGGACTAGCGGACCAGGTGAGCAGTTCTTC. It codes for CASSQAGTSGPGEQFF.